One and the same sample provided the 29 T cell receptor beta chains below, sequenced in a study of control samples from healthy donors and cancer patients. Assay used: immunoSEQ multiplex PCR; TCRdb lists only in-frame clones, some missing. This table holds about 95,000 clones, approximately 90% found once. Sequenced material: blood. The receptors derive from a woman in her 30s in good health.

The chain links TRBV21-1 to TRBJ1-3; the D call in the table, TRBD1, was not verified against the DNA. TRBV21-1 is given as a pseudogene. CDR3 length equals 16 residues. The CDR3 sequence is CASSIPEGACGNTIYF. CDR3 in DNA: TGTGCCAGCAGCATCCCGGAGGGGGCTTGTGGAAACACCATATATTTT.

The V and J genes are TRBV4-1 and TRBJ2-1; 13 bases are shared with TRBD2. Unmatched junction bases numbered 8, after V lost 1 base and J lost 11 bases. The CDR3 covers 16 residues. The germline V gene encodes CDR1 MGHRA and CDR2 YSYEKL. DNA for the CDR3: TGCGCCAGCAGCCAAGCTCTGGGACTAGCGGGGTACAAGCAGTTCTTC. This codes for CASSQALGLAGYKQFF.

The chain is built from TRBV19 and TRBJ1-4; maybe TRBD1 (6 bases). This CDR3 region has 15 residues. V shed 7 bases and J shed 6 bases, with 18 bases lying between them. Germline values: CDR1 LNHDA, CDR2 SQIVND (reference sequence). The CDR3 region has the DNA TGTGCCAGTACCCCACCGGGGGCCACGTATGAAAAACTGTTTTTT. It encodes CASTPPGATYEKLFF.

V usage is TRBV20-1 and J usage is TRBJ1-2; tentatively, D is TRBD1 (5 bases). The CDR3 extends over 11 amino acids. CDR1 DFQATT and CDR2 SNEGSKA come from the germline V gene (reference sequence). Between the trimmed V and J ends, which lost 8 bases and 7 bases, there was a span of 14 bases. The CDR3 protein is CSLKGGGGYTF. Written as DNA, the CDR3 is TGCAGTCTTAAGGGTGGGGGTGGCTACACCTTC.

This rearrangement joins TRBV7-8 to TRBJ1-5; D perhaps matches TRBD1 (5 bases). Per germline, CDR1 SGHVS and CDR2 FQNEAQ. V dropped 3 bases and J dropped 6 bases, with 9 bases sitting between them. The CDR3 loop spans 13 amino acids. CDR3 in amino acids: CASSLGRGQPQHF. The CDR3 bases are TGTGCCAGCAGCTTGGGGCGGGGTCAGCCCCAGCATTTT.

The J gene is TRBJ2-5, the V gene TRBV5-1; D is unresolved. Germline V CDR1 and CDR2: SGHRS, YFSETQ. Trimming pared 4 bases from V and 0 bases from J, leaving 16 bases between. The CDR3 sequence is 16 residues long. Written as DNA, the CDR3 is TGCGCCAGCAGCCTGGGTTATCAGATGTACCAAGAGACCCAGTACTTC. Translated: CASSLGYQMYQETQYF. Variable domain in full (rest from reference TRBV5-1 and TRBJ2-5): KAGVTQTPRYLIKTRGQQVTLSCSPISGHRSVSWYQQTPGQGLQFLFEYFSETQRNKGNFPGRFSGRQFSNSRSEMNVSTLELGDSALYLCASSLGYQMYQETQYFGPGTRLLVL.

The CDR3 protein is CASSEGGQGYTEAFF. In nucleotides, the CDR3 is TGTGCCAGCAGTGAAGGGGGCCAGGGCTACACTGAAGCTTTCTTT. The rearrangement links TRBV28 to TRBJ1-1; 7 nucleotides align to TRBD1. From germline, CDR1 is MDHEN and CDR2 SYDVKM. The trim removed 5 bases at V and 3 bases at J, leaving 9 bases unmatched. The CDR3 sequence is 15 residues long.

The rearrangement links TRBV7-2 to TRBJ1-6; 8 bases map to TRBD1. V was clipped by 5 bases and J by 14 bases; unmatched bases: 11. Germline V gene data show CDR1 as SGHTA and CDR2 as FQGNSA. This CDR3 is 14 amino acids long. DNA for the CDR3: TGTGCCAGCAGCCTAAACAGGGGGGAGGTGACCCTCCACTTT. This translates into CASSLNRGEVTLHF.

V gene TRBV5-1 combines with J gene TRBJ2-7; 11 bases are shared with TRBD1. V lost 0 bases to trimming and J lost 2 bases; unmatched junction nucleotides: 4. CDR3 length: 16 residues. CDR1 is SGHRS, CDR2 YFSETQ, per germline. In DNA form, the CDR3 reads TGCGCCAGCAGCTTGGCCGGGACAGGGGGTGCCTACGAGCAGTACTTC. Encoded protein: CASSLAGTGGAYEQYF.

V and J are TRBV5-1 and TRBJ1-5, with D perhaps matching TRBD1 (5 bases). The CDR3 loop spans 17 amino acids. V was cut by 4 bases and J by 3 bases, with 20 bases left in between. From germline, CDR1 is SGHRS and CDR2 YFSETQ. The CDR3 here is CASSPLGPNRDNQPQHF. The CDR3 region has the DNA TGCGCCAGCAGCCCCCTGGGACCTAACAGAGACAATCAGCCCCAGCATTTT.

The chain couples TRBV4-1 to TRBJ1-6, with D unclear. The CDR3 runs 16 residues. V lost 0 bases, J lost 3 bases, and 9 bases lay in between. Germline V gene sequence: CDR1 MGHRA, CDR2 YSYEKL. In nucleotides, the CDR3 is TGCGCCAGCAGCCAAGAGGCGGGGATCTATAATTCACCCCTCCACTTT. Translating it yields CASSQEAGIYNSPLHF.

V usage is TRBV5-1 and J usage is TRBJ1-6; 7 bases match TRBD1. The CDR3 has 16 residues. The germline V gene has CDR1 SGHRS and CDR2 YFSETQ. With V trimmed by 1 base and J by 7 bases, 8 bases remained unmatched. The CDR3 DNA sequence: TGCGCCAGCAGCTTGACAGGGGTGCCCCAGAATTCACCCCTCCACTTT. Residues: CASSLTGVPQNSPLHF.

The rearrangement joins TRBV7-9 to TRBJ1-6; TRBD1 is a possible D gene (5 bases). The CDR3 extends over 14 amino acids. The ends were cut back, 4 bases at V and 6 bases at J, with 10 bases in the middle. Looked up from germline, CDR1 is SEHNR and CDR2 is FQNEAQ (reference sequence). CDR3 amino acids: CASSSARGNSPLHF. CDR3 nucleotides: TGTGCCAGCAGCTCGGCAAGGGGTAATTCACCCCTCCACTTT.

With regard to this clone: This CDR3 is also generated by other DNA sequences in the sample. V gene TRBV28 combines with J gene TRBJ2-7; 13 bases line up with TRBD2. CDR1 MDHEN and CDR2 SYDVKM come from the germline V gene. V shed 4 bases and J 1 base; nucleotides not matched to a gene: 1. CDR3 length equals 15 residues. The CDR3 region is CASSSTSGGSYEQYF. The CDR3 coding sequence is TGTGCCAGCAGTTCGACTAGCGGGGGGTCCTACGAGCAGTACTTC.

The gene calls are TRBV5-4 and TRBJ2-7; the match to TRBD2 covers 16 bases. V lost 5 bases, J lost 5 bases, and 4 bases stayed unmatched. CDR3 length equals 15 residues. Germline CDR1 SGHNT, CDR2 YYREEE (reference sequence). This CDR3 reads CASREGLAGGDEQYF. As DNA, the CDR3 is TGTGCCAGCAGGGAGGGACTAGCGGGAGGGGACGAGCAGTACTTC.

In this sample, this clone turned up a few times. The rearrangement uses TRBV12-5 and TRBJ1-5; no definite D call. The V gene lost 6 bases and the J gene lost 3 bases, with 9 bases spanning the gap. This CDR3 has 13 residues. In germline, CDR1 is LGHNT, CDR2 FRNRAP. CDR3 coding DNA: TGTGCTAGTGGGGCCTTCCTCAATCAGCCCCAGCATTTT. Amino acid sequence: CASGAFLNQPQHF.

This CDR3 is CASSPDRGNTEAFF. The CDR3 DNA follows: TGTGCCAGCAGTCCGGACAGGGGGAACACTGAAGCTTTCTTT. The chain is built from TRBV14 and TRBJ1-1; 9 bases are a match to TRBD1. Trimming removed 6 bases from V and 1 base from J; junction bases left unmatched: 3. Germline values: CDR1 SGHDN, CDR2 FVKESK. This CDR3 region has 14 residues.

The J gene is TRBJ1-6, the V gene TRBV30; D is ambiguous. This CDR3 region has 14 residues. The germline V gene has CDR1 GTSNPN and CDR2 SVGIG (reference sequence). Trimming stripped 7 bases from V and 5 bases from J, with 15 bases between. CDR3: CASAEETDNSPLHF. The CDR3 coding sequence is TGTGCCTCCGCTGAGGAGACCGATAATTCACCCCTCCACTTT.

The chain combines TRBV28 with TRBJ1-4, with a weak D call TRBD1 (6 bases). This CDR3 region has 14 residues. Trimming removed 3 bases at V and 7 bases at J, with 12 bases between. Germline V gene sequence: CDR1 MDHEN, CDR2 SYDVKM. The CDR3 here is CASSFGGGGEKLFF. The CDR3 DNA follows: TGTGCCAGCAGTTTCGGGGGCGGTGGTGAAAAACTGTTTTTT. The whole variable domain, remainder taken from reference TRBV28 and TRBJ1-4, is DVKVTQSSRYLVKRTGEKVFLECVQDMDHENMFWYRQDPGLGLRLIYFSYDVKMKEKGDIPEGYSVSREKKERFSLILESASTNQTSMYLCASSFGGGGEKLFFGSGTQLSVL.

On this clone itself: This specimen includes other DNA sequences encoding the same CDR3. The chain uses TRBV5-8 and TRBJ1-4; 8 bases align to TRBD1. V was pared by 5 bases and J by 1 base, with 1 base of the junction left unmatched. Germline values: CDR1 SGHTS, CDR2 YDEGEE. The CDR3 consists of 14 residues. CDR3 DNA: TGTGCCAGCAGTACAGGGGGAACTAATGAAAAACTGTTTTTT. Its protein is CASSTGGTNEKLFF.

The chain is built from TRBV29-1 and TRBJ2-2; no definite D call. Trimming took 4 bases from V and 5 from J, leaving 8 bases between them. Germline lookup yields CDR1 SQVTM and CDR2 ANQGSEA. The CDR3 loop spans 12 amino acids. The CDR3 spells CSVGGTTGELFF. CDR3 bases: TGCAGCGTTGGTGGCACGACCGGGGAGCTGTTTTTT.

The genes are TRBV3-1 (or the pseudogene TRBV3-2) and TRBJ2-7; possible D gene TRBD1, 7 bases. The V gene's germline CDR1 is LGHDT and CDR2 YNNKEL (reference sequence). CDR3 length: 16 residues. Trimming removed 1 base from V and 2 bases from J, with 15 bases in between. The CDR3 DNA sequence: TGTGCCAGCAGCCAAGTCTTCGCGGGACAGCCCTACGAGCAGTACTTC. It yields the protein CASSQVFAGQPYEQYF.

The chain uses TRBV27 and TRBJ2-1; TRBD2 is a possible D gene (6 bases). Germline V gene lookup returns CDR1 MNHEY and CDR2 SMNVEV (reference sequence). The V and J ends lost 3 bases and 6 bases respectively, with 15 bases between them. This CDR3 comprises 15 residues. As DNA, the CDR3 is TGTGCCAGCAGTTTTGACGGGAGACGGGTCAATGAGCAGTTCTTC. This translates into CASSFDGRRVNEQFF.

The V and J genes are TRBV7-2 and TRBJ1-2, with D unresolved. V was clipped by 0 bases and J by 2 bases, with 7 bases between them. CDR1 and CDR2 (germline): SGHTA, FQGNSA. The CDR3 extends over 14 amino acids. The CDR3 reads CASSLAPGNYGYTF. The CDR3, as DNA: TGTGCCAGCAGCTTAGCCCCGGGGAACTATGGCTACACCTTC.

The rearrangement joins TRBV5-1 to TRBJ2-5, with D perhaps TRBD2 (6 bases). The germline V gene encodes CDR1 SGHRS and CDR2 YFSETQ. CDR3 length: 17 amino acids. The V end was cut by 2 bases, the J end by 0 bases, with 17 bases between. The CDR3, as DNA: TGCGCCAGCAGCTTCGCCCAGGGACGGGAGTACCAAGAGACCCAGTACTTC. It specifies CASSFAQGREYQETQYF.

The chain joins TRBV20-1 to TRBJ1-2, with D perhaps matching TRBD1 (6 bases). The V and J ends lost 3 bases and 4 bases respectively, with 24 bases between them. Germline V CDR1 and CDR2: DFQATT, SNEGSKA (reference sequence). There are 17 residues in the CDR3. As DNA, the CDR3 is TGCAGTGCTAGTGGTGGGGCCACGGAGGGGGGAGGCTATGGCTACACCTTC. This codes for CSASGGATEGGGYGYTF.

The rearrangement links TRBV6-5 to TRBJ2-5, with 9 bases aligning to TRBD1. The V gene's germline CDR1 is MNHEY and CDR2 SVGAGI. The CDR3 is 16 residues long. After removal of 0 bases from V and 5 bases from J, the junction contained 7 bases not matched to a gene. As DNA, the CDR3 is TGTGCCAGCAGTTACTCGGGACAGGGCCCCTGGGAGACCCAGTACTTC. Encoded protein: CASSYSGQGPWETQYF.

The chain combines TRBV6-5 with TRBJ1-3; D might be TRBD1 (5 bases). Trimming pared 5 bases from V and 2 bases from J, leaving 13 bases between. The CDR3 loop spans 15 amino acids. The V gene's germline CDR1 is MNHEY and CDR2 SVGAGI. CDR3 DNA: TGTGCCAGCAGTATTCAGGGCAGCACTGGAAACACCATATATTTT. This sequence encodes CASSIQGSTGNTIYF.

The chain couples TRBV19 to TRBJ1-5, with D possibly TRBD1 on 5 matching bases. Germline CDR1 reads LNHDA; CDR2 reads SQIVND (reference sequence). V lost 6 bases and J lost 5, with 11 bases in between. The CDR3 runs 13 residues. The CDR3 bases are TGTGCCAGTAGCACGACAGAAGATCAGCCCCAGCATTTT. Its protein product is CASSTTEDQPQHF.